This T cell receptor (beta chain) was identified during a study of response to subunit inactivated influenza vaccine. Broader study findings: The study's authors posited that every seasonal influenza vaccination enlists few new T cells.

About this clonotype: Its matching antigen is unknown.

V dropped 0 bases and J dropped 2 bases, with 8 bases sitting between them. CDR1 and CDR2 from the germline V gene are SGHRS and YFSETQ. This CDR3 comprises 14 residues. TCRdb recomputed calls from the RT-PCR reads with MiXCR, one row per CDR3 protein. The sample has around 520,000 distinct CDR3 sequences, roughly 10% seen once. This TCR came from a man aged 45-65 years who received an inactivated influenza vaccine. The chain is built from TRBV5-1 and TRBJ1-1; D uncertain. This material consisted of PBMCs from blood, taken on the day of vaccination. The CDR3 coding sequence is TGCGCCAGCAGCTTGGCCTTCTCCAACACTGAAGCTTTCTTT. It is translated as CASSLAFSNTEAFF.